Listed below are T cell receptor beta chains from one sample, sequenced in a study of blood T cells in healthy people across ages. MiXCR was run by TCRdb on the 5' RACE reads, yielding one entry per CDR3 protein. The data show over 1,500,000 distinct CDR3 sequences, 39% seen once. Sequenced material: blood. The receptors here all came from a human donor in good health. Each CDR3 is given with its conserved first and last residue. A D gene is named only where the DNA matches it firmly. Clone size, where shown, is once, few, many, or a class for clones that have expanded.

v_call	d_call	j_call	clone_size	cdr3_nt	cdr3_aa
TRBV7-9	.	TRBJ2-1	.	TGTGCCAGCAGCTTAGGGGAATGGATTGAGCAGTTCTTC	CASSLGEWIEQFF
TRBV20-1	.	TRBJ1-2	few	TGCAGTGCTACTGGCGCCGGCCCCCACGGGTTCTATGGCTACACCTTC	CSATGAGPHGFYGYTF
TRBV7-9	.	TRBJ1-2	few	TGTGCCAGCAGCTTACTTCCGGATTCCTATGGCTACACCTTC	CASSLLPDSYGYTF
TRBV11-2	.	TRBJ2-1	.	TGTGCCAGCAGCTCCTTAACCGGGGGAAAGTACAATGAGCAGTTCTTC	CASSSLTGGKYNEQFF
TRBV15	.	TRBJ1-4	.	TGTGTCACCAGCAACCGGGGACGTCGGGAAAAACTGTTTTTT	CVTSNRGRREKLFF
TRBV20-1	.	TRBJ2-7	.	TGCAGTGCCGCCGCGGTAGACGAGCAGTACTTC	CSAAAVDEQYF
TRBV7-2	.	TRBJ2-7	.	TGTGCCAGCAGCCCCTGGTACGGTGGGGCCTACGAGCAGTACTTC	CASSPWYGGAYEQYF
TRBV4-1	.	TRBJ1-4	.	TGCGCCAGCAGCCAAGGGGGCCCTATGAATGAAAAACTGTTTTTT	CASSQGGPMNEKLFF
TRBV10-3	.	TRBJ2-7	.	TGTGCCATCAGTCTGACAGGCCAAGAGTCCCAGTACTTC	CAISLTGQESQYF
TRBV28	.	TRBJ1-5	.	TGTGCCAGCAGTTTAGCGACGGGCTATAGCAATCAGCCCCAGCATTTT	CASSLATGYSNQPQHF
TRBV6-5	TRBD2	TRBJ2-7	.	TGTGCCAGCAGTTCTACACTAGCGAGAAGCTACGAGCAGTACTTC	CASSSTLARSYEQYF
TRBV9	TRBD1	TRBJ1-2	.	TGTGCCAGCAGCGTAGGGACAGGGGGGTTCGTCGACTATGGCTACACCTTC	CASSVGTGGFVDYGYTF
TRBV20-1	.	TRBJ2-4	.	TGCAGTGCTATCCCCGGGACGGGTCTCAGCAAAAACATTCAGTACTTC	CSAIPGTGLSKNIQYF
TRBV7-2	TRBD2	TRBJ2-1	.	TGTGCCAGTTCGGGGAGGGTGAGGGACAATGAGCAGTTCTTC	CASSGRVRDNEQFF
TRBV4-1	.	TRBJ1-2	.	TGCGCCAGCAGCTACAGCCGGACAGACCTCTATGGCTACACCTTC	CASSYSRTDLYGYTF
TRBV12-3/TRBV12-4	TRBD1	TRBJ1-5	many	TGTGCCAGTTCCCGGGGACAGTATAGCAATCAGCCCCAGCATTTT	CASSRGQYSNQPQHF
TRBV10-3	TRBD1	TRBJ2-7	few	TGTGCCATCACCACTCAACGGGACAGGGGGCGAAGGCGATCCTGCGAGCAGTACTTC	CAITTQRDRGRRRSCEQYF
TRBV12-3/TRBV12-4	.	TRBJ1-1	.	TGTGCCAGCAGTTTCTTGTATCCAAACACTGAAGCTTTCTTT	CASSFLYPNTEAFF
TRBV11-2	.	TRBJ1-1	.	TGTGCCAGCACCAGGGACACTAACACTGAAGCTTTCTTT	CASTRDTNTEAFF
TRBV7-2	.	TRBJ1-2	.	TGTGCCGGCAGCTTGGACAGTACCCATGGTGGCTACACCTTC	CAGSLDSTHGGYTF
TRBV30	.	TRBJ2-5	.	TGTGCCTGGAGTACCACCGGGACCCGGGGCGGGACCCAGTACTTC	CAWSTTGTRGGTQYF
TRBV4-2	.	TRBJ2-3	.	TGTGCCAGCAGCCAAGATCTGAGACTAGACCCCACAGATACGCAGTATTTT	CASSQDLRLDPTDTQYF
TRBV29-1	.	TRBJ2-1	.	TGCAGTGTAAATTCCGGGACCACCTACAATGAGCAGTTCTTC	CSVNSGTTYNEQFF
TRBV29-1	TRBD2	TRBJ2-1	few	TGCAGCGTGCTACCTGGACTAGCGGGGGGCAATGAGCAGTTCTTC	CSVLPGLAGGNEQFF
TRBV2	TRBD1	TRBJ2-7	.	TGTGCCAGCAGAGGGGACAGGAGCTCCTACGAGCAGTACTTC	CASRGDRSSYEQYF
TRBV12-3/TRBV12-4	.	TRBJ1-2	few	TGTGCCAGCAGCCTAGGGCAGAGAACCATGGGGTACACCTTC	CASSLGQRTMGYTF
TRBV10-3	.	TRBJ2-1	.	TGTGCCGCTCAGACTAACCTAAAAGATGAGCAGTTCTTC	CAAQTNLKDEQFF
TRBV5-1	TRBD1	TRBJ2-7	.	TGCGCCAGCAGCCGGGAACAGGGGGCCCCATACGAGCAGTACTTC	CASSREQGAPYEQYF
TRBV10-3	TRBD1	TRBJ1-6	.	TGTGCCATCAGTGAGAAGGGACAGGGATCACCCCTCCACTTT	CAISEKGQGSPLHF
TRBV29-1	.	TRBJ2-5	.	TGCAGCGCGTGTTGTTTCGAAGAGACCCAGTACTTC	CSACCFEETQYF
TRBV5-8	.	TRBJ1-5	.	TGTGCCAGCAGCTTCACCCAGGGCTGGCCCCAGCATTTT	CASSFTQGWPQHF
TRBV20-1	TRBD1	TRBJ1-2	few	TGCAGTGCTAGTCCTCAGGGGGGTGCAGGCGATGGCTACACCTTC	CSASPQGGAGDGYTF
TRBV9	TRBD1	TRBJ1-2	.	TGTGCCAGCAGCGTATCAGGGACAGGAATCTATGGCTACACCTTC	CASSVSGTGIYGYTF
TRBV5-1	TRBD2	TRBJ2-3	.	TGCGCCAGCATGCGAAGCGGGGTCACAGATACGCAGTATTTT	CASMRSGVTDTQYF
TRBV7-2	.	TRBJ2-5	few	TGTGCCAGCAGCAGGAATGTCGCTCAAGAGACCCAGTACTTC	CASSRNVAQETQYF
TRBV20-1	TRBD1	TRBJ2-7	.	TGCAGTGCTCCTTCCGACAGGGACGTTGGGGAGCAGTACTTC	CSAPSDRDVGEQYF
TRBV6-2/TRBV6-3	.	TRBJ1-2	few	TGTGCCAGCAGTTACTCGTTCGGACGCACCTTC	CASSYSFGRTF
TRBV4-3	TRBD1	TRBJ2-5	.	TGCGCCAGCAGCCAAGGATTAAACCAGGGGGCGCCGTACTTC	CASSQGLNQGAPYF
TRBV12-3/TRBV12-4	TRBD1	TRBJ2-5	few	TGTGCCAGCAGTTTAGCGCTGACAGGGACGTACTTC	CASSLALTGTYF
TRBV6-6	TRBD1	TRBJ2-7	.	TGTGCCAGCAGCGGGACAGGGGGTGTCGAGCAGTACTTC	CASSGTGGVEQYF
TRBV19	TRBD1	TRBJ1-5	.	TGTGCCAGCCTAGCAGGGGGAGGTCAGCCCCAGCATTTT	CASLAGGGQPQHF
TRBV7-6	.	TRBJ1-1	few	TGTGCCAGCAGCTTAATGGGACCAGGGGACACTGAAGCTTTCTTT	CASSLMGPGDTEAFF
TRBV6-2/TRBV6-3	.	TRBJ1-1	once	.	CASSYLVGQGALNTEAFF
TRBV7-8	TRBD1	TRBJ1-2	.	TGTGCCAGCAGCTTAGGCGGGGGACAGGGGGCCTATGGCTACACCTTC	CASSLGGGQGAYGYTF
TRBV10-3	.	TRBJ2-1	.	TGTGCCATCTGGCAGGGAGAATGCAATGAGCAGTTCTTC	CAIWQGECNEQFF
TRBV7-9	.	TRBJ2-3	.	TGTGCCAGCAGCTTAGGTCTTGGGCCCGGCAACACAGATACGCAGTATTTT	CASSLGLGPGNTDTQYF
TRBV4-2	.	TRBJ1-5	.	TGTGCCAGCAGCCCCGACCCGAGACAGGCCGAATATAGCAATCAGCCCCAGCATTTT	CASSPDPRQAEYSNQPQHF